The TCR beta chain under discussion was sequenced for a study of blood T cell repertoires in COVID-19 (dated by TCRdb to the early 2020s). Notes on the research overall: Collaborator samples came from the United States, Italy and Spain and covered acute and convalescent phases of COVID-19. A de-identified subject ID, COVID-19 status, age in years and sex were almost always included in the sample metadata. Samples were obtained from the ongoing ImmuneRACE study (first 160 participants) and from some 1,200 subjects provided by 6 global collaborators. The dataset comprised deeply sampled blood TCRbeta repertoires from subjects exposed to, actively infected with, or recovered from COVID-19. Where available, HLA class I and class II types were obtained from metadata supplied by the sample provider rather than from assay-based typing. The prospective study material was composed of cDNA or gDNA derived from T cells, B-cell-depleted T cells, or PBMCs. The repertoires were released in a freely available public database meant as a resource for research on the immune response to SARS-CoV-2. General findings and caveats noted by the study authors: The quantity of clinical and demographic metadata differed by source and by participant and was supplied without curation.

TCRbeta CDR3 regions were amplified from genomic DNA using the immunoSEQ Assay, a bias-controlled multiplex PCR. Turning to the authors' computational methods: The number of nucleated cells in each sample was estimated by amplification of reference gene primers within the assay. To quantify the absolute abundance of each unique TCRbeta CDR3 rearrangement, sequence reads were collapsed and filtered. For each sample, productive Simpson clonality was calculated by taking the square root of Simpson's diversity index across productive rearrangements. TCRdb mirrors the immuneACCESS table, restricted to in-frame sequences. Some clones are absent from its copies; in checked studies, under half trace to an unresolved V gene, and the reason for the others is unknown. The DNA was the basis for D and trimming; V, J and clone size are from that table. The sample contains under 400,000 clones, about 87% of them found a single time. 1.5% to 2% of the sample goes to the ten largest clones.

As for this clone: The target of this receptor is not known. Nothing much larger sits one base from this clone, and base qualities are not available.

In Seattle, one collaborating source enrolled patients while the infection was active and tracked those patients longitudinally over the course of disease. Each collaborating institution followed its own protocols to collect whole blood in K2EDTA tubes. For TCRbeta analysis, collaborators shipped samples in one of three forms: frozen whole blood, isolated PBMCs, or DNA extracted from either of those sample types. Sequencing input: peripheral blood. The sequence was collected from a woman in her twenties or thirties with COVID-19, enrolled during active disease.

Here is the DNA: TGTGCCAGCAGCTTGTGGGGACGGCGGGAGGCTAACTATGGCTACACCTTC. Its coded protein is CASSLWGRREANYGYTF. The rearranged chain carries TRBV5-6 and TRBJ1-2; TRBD1 could be the D gene, as 5 bases match. The CDR3 sequence holds 17 residues, the cysteine and phenylalanine included. Kept here is only the CDR3 DNA, which spans 51 bases and is read in frame from base 1. The germline V gene gives CDR1 as SGHDT and CDR2 as YYEEEE. V loses 1 base of germline sequence and J loses 0 bases, and the interval between the two ends is 16 bases. Joined to the reference TRBV5-6 and TRBJ1-2 proteins, this CDR3 gives the full variable domain: DAGVTQSPTHLIKTRGQQVTLRCSPKSGHDTVSWYQQALGQGPQFIFQYYEEEERQRGNFPDRFSGHQFPNYSSELNVNALLLGDSALYLCASSLWGRREANYGYTFGSGTRLTVV.